The 20 T cell receptor beta chains listed next were all sequenced from one sample in a study of cytotoxic CD8 clonotypes in ibrutinib-treated CLL. The data were produced by immunoSEQ multiplex PCR, yet TCRdb's version contains in-frame clones alone and is incomplete. This sample yields fewer than 150,000 clones, of which around 84% are seen a single time; less than 4% belongs to the top ten. The source was PBMCs, collected after 24 months of ibrutinib treatment. Receptors were obtained from a human donor with chronic lymphocytic leukemia.

This chain uses TRBV7-9 with TRBJ1-4, with 7 bases matching TRBD1. CDR1 SEHNR and CDR2 FQNEAQ come from the germline V gene (reference sequence). The CDR3 contains 15 residues. The V and J ends lost 1 base and 4 bases, in that order; junction bases with no gene match: 3. CDR3: CASSLGGQINEKLFF. The CDR3 bases are TGTGCCAGCAGCTTAGGGGGACAGATTAATGAAAAACTGTTTTTT. Using reference TRBV7-9 and TRBJ1-4 for the parts outside the CDR3, the full variable domain is DTGVSQNPRHKITKRGQNVTFRCDPISEHNRLYWYRQTLGQGPEFLTYFQNEAQLEKSRLLSDRFSAERPKGSFSTLEIQRTEQGDSAMYLCASSLGGQINEKLFFGSGTQLSVL.

This chain links TRBV19 with TRBJ2-3; maybe TRBD2 (5 bases). Germline V gene sequence: CDR1 LNHDA, CDR2 SQIVND (reference sequence). V lost 5 bases and J lost 2, with 11 bases in between. The CDR3 consists of 14 residues. CDR3: CASSEGRATDTQYF. The CDR3 nucleotides are TGTGCCAGTAGTGAGGGAAGGGCCACAGATACGCAGTATTTT.

The chain links TRBV19 to TRBJ2-7, with 7 bases that match TRBD1. The CDR3 runs 13 residues. After removal of 5 bases from V and 4 bases from J, the junction contained 5 bases not matched to a gene. Per the germline V gene, CDR1 is LNHDA and CDR2 is SQIVND (reference sequence). CDR3 protein: CASSYNRGYEQYF. Here the CDR3 DNA reads TGTGCCAGTAGTTATAACAGGGGATACGAGCAGTACTTC.

This clone has only one observation. V is TRBV5-1 and J is TRBJ2-7; the D gene is possibly TRBD2 (5 bases). This CDR3 contains 15 residues. Germline V CDR1 and CDR2: SGHRS, YFSETQ. Trimming shortened V by 4 bases and J by 0 bases, and 14 bases separated the two germline ends. The CDR3 DNA is TGCGCCAGCAGCACGTCAGCGGTAAGCTCCTACGAGCAGTACTTC. Translating it yields CASSTSAVSSYEQYF.

This clone has a single count. The chain combines TRBV28 with TRBJ2-7; 11 bases line up with TRBD1. The CDR3 runs to 15 residues. Germline V lookup: CDR1 MDHEN, CDR2 SYDVKM. After removal of 5 bases from V and 3 bases from J, the junction contained 6 bases not matched to a gene. CDR3 protein: CASSQTGTGGYEQYF. The CDR3 DNA reads TGTGCCAGCAGTCAGACCGGGACAGGGGGCTACGAGCAGTACTTC.

The V gene is TRBV11-1, the J gene TRBJ1-1; 12 bases fit TRBD1. CDR3 length: 17 residues. Trimming took 5 bases from V and 0 from J; bases not matched to a gene: 7. The germline V gene encodes CDR1 SGHAT and CDR2 FQDESV (reference sequence). Here the CDR3 DNA reads TGTGCCAGCAGCGACCGGGACAGGGGGCTTCTGAACACTGAAGCTTTCTTT. Protein: CASSDRDRGLLNTEAFF.

This clone was observed a single time. This chain connects TRBV7-2 to TRBJ1-1; D remains unclear. V lost 5 bases and J 6 bases, leaving 22 bases between the germline ends. This CDR3 is 16 amino acids long. Germline V CDR1 and CDR2: SGHTA, FQGNSA. CDR3 in amino acids: CASSQVVRLRVSEAFF. Here the CDR3 DNA reads TGTGCCAGCAGCCAAGTAGTAAGGTTAAGGGTATCTGAAGCTTTCTTT.

Concerning this clone itself: A junction boundary mismatches the germline segment, possibly from a read error. The rearrangement links TRBV30 to TRBJ2-1; TRBD2 aligns across 8 bases. The CDR3 runs to 13 residues. The germline CDR1 and CDR2 sequences are GTSNPN and SVGIG (reference sequence). CDR3 DNA sequence: TGTGCCTTACTCGGGGGGGCCTATAATGAGCAGTTCTTC. Its translation: CALLGGAYNEQFF.

J is TRBJ1-2 and V is TRBV28, with TRBD1 identical over 7 bases. The length of the CDR3 is 13 residues. Germline CDR1 MDHEN, CDR2 SYDVKM. V dropped 3 bases and J dropped 7; count of bases not matched to a gene: 5. This CDR3 reads CASSFEGAAGYTF. CDR3 coding DNA: TGTGCCAGCAGTTTCGAGGGGGCGGCTGGCTACACCTTC.

This clone appeared once. The chain combines TRBV9 with TRBJ2-3; 11 bases line up with TRBD1. The germline CDR1 and CDR2 sequences are SGDLS and YYNGEE. CDR3 size: 16 residues. V shed 0 bases, J shed 6 bases, and the junction held 6 bases outside the gene matches. The CDR3 DNA reads as TGTGCCAGCAGCGTAGCCTGGACAGGGGGCTTCGATACGCAGTATTTT. This encodes CASSVAWTGGFDTQYF.

The CDR3 sequence: CASMNRGEANYGYTF. CDR3 nucleotides: TGTGCCAGCATGAACAGGGGGGAAGCTAACTATGGCTACACCTTC. The chain couples TRBV28 to TRBJ1-2; TRBD1 aligns across 8 bases. J was trimmed by 0 bases and V by 7 bases; bases with no gene match: 7. Germline CDR1 is MDHEN and CDR2 is SYDVKM. This CDR3 has 15 amino acids.

The chain combines TRBV18 with TRBJ1-2; 10 bases are a match to TRBD1. CDR3 length equals 15 residues. Germline V CDR1 and CDR2: KGHSH, LQKENI. The V segment lost 4 bases and the J segment 3 bases; nucleotides outside the gene matches: 5. Here the CDR3 DNA reads TGTGCCAGCTCACTACCGACAGGGGGCCACTATGGCTACACCTTC. This sequence encodes CASSLPTGGHYGYTF. The whole variable domain, filled in from reference TRBV18 and TRBJ1-2, reads NAGVMQNPRHLVRRRGQEARLRCSPMKGHSHVYWYRQLPEEGLKFMVYLQKENIIDESGMPKERFSAEFPKEGPSILRIQQVVRGDSAAYFCASSLPTGGHYGYTFGSGTRLTVV.

The chain combines TRBV11-2 with TRBJ2-1, with 8 bases matching TRBD2. V lost 3 bases, J lost 7 bases, and 8 bases stayed unmatched. Germline-derived CDR1 and CDR2 are SGHAT and FQNNGV. This CDR3 has 15 amino acids. CDR3 DNA sequence: TGTGCCAGCAGCTTTAGCGGGGAGAGACTAAATGAGCAGTTCTTC. It is translated as CASSFSGERLNEQFF.

The rearrangement uses TRBV9 and TRBJ1-6, with a weak D call TRBD1 (5 bases). The V end was cut by 0 bases, the J end by 7 bases, with 14 bases between. Germline CDR1 SGDLS, CDR2 YYNGEE. The CDR3 contains 16 residues. This CDR3 reads CASSVDAARENSPLHF. The CDR3 nucleotides read TGTGCCAGCAGCGTAGATGCGGCCAGGGAGAATTCACCCCTCCACTTT.

The chain is built from TRBV13 and TRBJ2-7, with TRBD2 identical over 12 bases. J was trimmed by 2 bases and V by 4 bases; bases with no gene match: 12. CDR3 length: 18 amino acids. CDR1 is PRHDT, CDR2 FYEKMQ, per germline (reference sequence). The CDR3 reads CASSSPPGLAGMTYEQYF. The CDR3 DNA is TGTGCCAGCAGCTCCCCCCCCGGACTAGCGGGGATGACCTACGAGCAGTACTTC.

The rearrangement joins TRBV21-1 to TRBJ1-1; whether TRBD1, the table's D call, matches the DNA was not checked. TRBV21-1 counts as a pseudogene. This CDR3 comprises 15 residues. CDR3 sequence (DNA): TGTGCCAGCAGCAAACGGGACACCCCGAACACTGAAGCTTTCTTT. It specifies CASSKRDTPNTEAFF.

This chain connects TRBV25-1 to TRBJ2-2; D is ambiguous. V lost 4 bases to trimming and J lost 0 bases, with 6 bases between them. Germline loops: CDR1 MGHDK, CDR2 SYGVNS. The CDR3 totals 14 residues. The CDR3 protein is CASSGLSNTGELFF. In nucleotides, the CDR3 is TGTGCCAGCAGTGGTCTGTCGAACACCGGGGAGCTGTTTTTT.

The rearrangement joins TRBV27 to TRBJ1-6, with 7 bases matching TRBD1. V lost 0 bases, J lost 7 bases, and 15 bases stayed unmatched. Germline CDR1 and CDR2: MNHEY and SMNVEV (reference sequence). The CDR3 spans 19 residues. The CDR3 DNA is TGTGCCAGCAGTTTATCTGAGGACAGGAGGACTCTTAAGAATTCACCCCTCCACTTT. Translated, it gives CASSLSEDRRTLKNSPLHF.

V is TRBV30 and J is TRBJ2-3, with 7 bases that match TRBD1. With V trimmed by 2 bases and J by 5 bases, 4 bases remained unmatched. Looked up from germline, CDR1 is GTSNPN and CDR2 is SVGIG (reference sequence). The CDR3 has 13 residues. CDR3 sequence (DNA): TGTGCCTGGAGTCCCCCAGGGGGAGATACGCAGTATTTT. It codes for CAWSPPGGDTQYF.

The chain carries TRBV28 and TRBJ1-2; D uncertain. Trimming removed 6 bases at V and 6 bases at J, with 11 bases between. The CDR3 contains 12 residues. Germline V gives CDR1 MDHEN, CDR2 SYDVKM. Here the CDR3 DNA reads TGTGCCAGCAGGTTCATTGGGGATGGCTACACCTTC. Protein product: CASRFIGDGYTF.